Listed here are 8 T cell receptor beta chains from one sample, sequenced in a study of blood T cells in healthy people across ages (dated by TCRdb to between 2014 and 2016). The library relied on 5' RACE. Sequencing instrument: Illumina HiSeq 2500. A second PCR of roughly 7 to 11 cycles was performed with a sample-barcoded 5' primer and a J-beta primer mix. The public reads were reanalyzed by TCRdb: fastp trimming at Q25, MiXCR alignment, in-frame beta chains only. A single entry per CDR3 protein holds the most common genes and DNA from its merged rows. A total of 1.5 million to 2 million distinct CDR3 sequences appear in this sample, roughly 49% of them only once. The ten most abundant clones make up over 2% of the sample. Sequenced input: blood. The origin of the receptors is a woman aged 40 to 49 in good health.

V usage is TRBV4-3 and J usage is TRBJ2-3, with D possibly being TRBD2 (5 bases). This CDR3 spans 16 amino acids. V lost 0 bases, J lost 4 bases, and 14 bases lay in between. Germline V gene lookup returns CDR1 LGHNA and CDR2 YSLEER. The CDR3 loop reads CASSQEIGGAPDTQYF. The CDR3 coding sequence is TGCGCCAGCAGCCAAGAGATTGGAGGCGCTCCAGATACGCAGTATTTT.

This clonotype has just a few counts. The chain carries TRBV5-4 and TRBJ2-4; 9 bases align to TRBD2. CDR1 and CDR2 (germline): SGHNT, YYREEE (reference sequence). V lost 4 bases to trimming and J lost 8 bases; unmatched junction nucleotides: 7. CDR3 length: 14 amino acids. The CDR3 coding sequence is TGTGCCAGCAGCCCGCGGGAGGGGGAGGACATTCAGTACTTC. Amino acids: CASSPREGEDIQYF.

CDR3 residues: CASSPSRPSSYNEQFF. The CDR3 coding sequence is TGTGCCAGCAGCCCTAGCCGCCCAAGCTCCTACAATGAGCAGTTCTTC. This rearrangement joins TRBV6-2 or TRBV6-3 to TRBJ2-1, with D perhaps matching TRBD2 (5 bases). This CDR3 spans 16 amino acids. Germline loops: CDR1 MNHEY, CDR2 SVGEGT. V dropped 6 bases and J dropped 0 bases, with 15 bases sitting between them.

This clonotype was seen more than once but under ten times. This chain connects TRBV6-1 to TRBJ1-1; D unresolved. Germline V gene data show CDR1 as MNHNS and CDR2 as SASEGT. CDR3 length: 14 residues. Trimming left V 8 bases short and J 4 bases short, with 17 bases between. The CDR3 region is CASPSFHFGTEAFF. Here the CDR3 DNA reads TGTGCCAGCCCCAGCTTTCACTTCGGCACTGAAGCTTTCTTT.

The chain combines TRBV15 with TRBJ1-4; no clear D. The V gene's germline CDR1 is LNHNV and CDR2 YYDKDF (reference sequence). Trimming cost V 0 bases and J 12 bases, with 14 bases left between them. There are 14 residues in the CDR3. The CDR3 sequence: CATSRDSGMGELFF. In DNA, the CDR3 is TGTGCCACCAGCAGAGATTCCGGTATGGGAGAACTGTTTTTT.

This clonotype has more than one count but fewer than ten. V gene TRBV7-2 combines with J gene TRBJ1-2, with 7 positions matching TRBD1. The germline gives CDR1 SGHTA, CDR2 FQGNSA. CDR3 length equals 15 residues. The V and J ends lost 5 bases and 4 bases, in that order; junction bases with no gene match: 10. The CDR3 region is CASSHRDRSTYGYTF. The CDR3 DNA follows: TGTGCCAGCAGCCATAGGGACAGATCTACCTATGGCTACACCTTC.

This clonotype was recorded a few times. A single base separates this from a much larger clone, so it may be a read error. The J gene is TRBJ2-5, the V gene TRBV2, with D hard to call. Germline CDR1 SNHLY, CDR2 FYNNEI. Trimming stripped 11 bases from V and 3 bases from J, with 7 bases between. The CDR3 totals 10 residues. In DNA, the CDR3 is TGTGCCGGTACAAAAGAGACCCAGTACTTC. Translating gives CAGTKETQYF.

This clonotype has ten or more counts. The gene calls are TRBV9 and TRBJ2-1; unclear D gene. The CDR3 spans 15 residues. Looked up from germline, CDR1 is SGDLS and CDR2 is YYNGEE. Trimming took 3 bases from V and 1 from J, leaving 11 bases between them. The CDR3 coding sequence is TGTGCCAGCAGCGCCACTGGGCGTTCCTACAATGAGCAGTTCTTC. This encodes CASSATGRSYNEQFF.